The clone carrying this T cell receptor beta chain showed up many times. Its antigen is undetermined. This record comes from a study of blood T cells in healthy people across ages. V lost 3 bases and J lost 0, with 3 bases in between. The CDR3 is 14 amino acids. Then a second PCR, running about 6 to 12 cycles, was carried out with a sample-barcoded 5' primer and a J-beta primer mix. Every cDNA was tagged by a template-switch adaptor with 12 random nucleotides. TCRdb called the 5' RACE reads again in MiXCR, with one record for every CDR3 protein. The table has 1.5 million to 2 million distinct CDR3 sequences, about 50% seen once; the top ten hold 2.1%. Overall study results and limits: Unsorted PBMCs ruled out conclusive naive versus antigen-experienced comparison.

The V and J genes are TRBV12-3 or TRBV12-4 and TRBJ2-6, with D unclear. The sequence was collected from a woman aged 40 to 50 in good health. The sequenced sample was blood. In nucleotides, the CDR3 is TGTGCCAGCAGTTTTGTCTCTGGGGCCAACGTCCTGACTTTC. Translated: CASSFVSGANVLTF.